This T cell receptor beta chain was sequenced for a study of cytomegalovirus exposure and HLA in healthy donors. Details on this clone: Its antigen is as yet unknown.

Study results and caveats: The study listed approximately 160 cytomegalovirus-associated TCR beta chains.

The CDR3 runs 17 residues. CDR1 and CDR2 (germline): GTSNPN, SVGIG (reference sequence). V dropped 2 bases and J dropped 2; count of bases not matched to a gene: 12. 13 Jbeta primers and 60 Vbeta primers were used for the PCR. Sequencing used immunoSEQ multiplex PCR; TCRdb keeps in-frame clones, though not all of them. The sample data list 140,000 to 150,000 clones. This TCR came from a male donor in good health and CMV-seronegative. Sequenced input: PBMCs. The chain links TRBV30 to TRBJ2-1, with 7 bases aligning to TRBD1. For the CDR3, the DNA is TGTGCCTGGAGTACCACAAGGACAGGCAGCACCTACAATGAGCAGTTCTTC. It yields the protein CAWSTTRTGSTYNEQFF.